This T cell receptor beta chain comes out of a study of siplizumab effects on memory and regulatory T cells. Whole-study findings and limits: An assignable phenotype, naive or memory, was missing from roughly 80-95% of proliferating CD4+ or CD8+ clones. The study found naive T cells seemingly more diverse than memory cells and seemingly major alloresponse contributors. Controls showed an average of approximately 27% Treg-derived mappable alloreactive CD4+ clones, while siplizumab showed 60% to 80%.

Comment on this clone: Its antigen is unknown.

Each sample contributed about 10^5 TCR templates to the assay. Sequencing used immunoSEQ multiplex PCR; TCRdb keeps in-frame clones, though not all of them. Here the sample spans approximately 100,000 clones, about 93% being singletons. CDR1 SGDLS and CDR2 YYNGEE come from the germline V gene. J was trimmed by 4 bases and V by 3 bases; bases with no gene match: 9. The CDR3 spans 15 residues. The rearrangement uses TRBV9 and TRBJ2-7, with TRBD1 matching 8 bases. This clonotype was obtained from a human donor in good health. The sequencing sample was made of non-Treg CD4+ T cells sorted from blood. CDR3 loop: CASSESGTGLYEQYF. CDR3 in DNA: TGTGCCAGCAGCGAGTCCGGGACAGGTTTGTACGAGCAGTACTTC.